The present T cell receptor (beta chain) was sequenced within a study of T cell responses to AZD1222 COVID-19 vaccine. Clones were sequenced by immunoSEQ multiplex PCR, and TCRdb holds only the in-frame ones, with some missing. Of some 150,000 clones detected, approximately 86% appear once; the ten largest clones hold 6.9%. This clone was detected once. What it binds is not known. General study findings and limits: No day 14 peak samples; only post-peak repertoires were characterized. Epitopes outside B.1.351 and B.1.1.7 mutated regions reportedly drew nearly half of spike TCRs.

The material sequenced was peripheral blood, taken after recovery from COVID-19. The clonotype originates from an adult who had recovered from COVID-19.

CDR3 coding DNA: TGTGCCAGCAAGGGGGGCCAAAGGGGCACAGATACGCAGTATTTT. This encodes CASKGGQRGTDTQYF. J is TRBJ2-3 and V is TRBV5-6; the D gene could be TRBD1 or TRBD2 (6 bases each). V dropped 6 bases and J dropped 1 base, with 15 bases sitting between them. There are 15 residues in the CDR3. Germline V gene data show CDR1 as SGHDT and CDR2 as YYEEEE. The whole variable domain, filled in from reference TRBV5-6 and TRBJ2-3, reads DAGVTQSPTHLIKTRGQQVTLRCSPKSGHDTVSWYQQALGQGPQFIFQYYEEEERQRGNFPDRFSGHQFPNYSSELNVNALLLGDSALYLCASKGGQRGTDTQYFGPGTRLTVL.